This T cell receptor beta chain is from a study of CD8+ T cells in alopecia areata. Study details: Treatment of the treated patients consisted of oral tofacitinib, 5 to 10 mg twice daily.

T lymphocytes (CD4+ and CD8+) were sorted from PBMCs. RNA extraction and reverse transcription yielded cDNA as sequencing template. Produced via immunoSEQ multiplex PCR; TCRdb's table is partial and in-frame only. Of some 180,000 clones detected, around 63% appear once; the ten largest clones hold 1.5% to 2%. In the case of this clone: One end of the junction is discordant with germline, which a read error may explain.

The CDR3 runs to 16 residues. The germline CDR1 and CDR2 sequences are MDHEN and SYDVKM. The TCR comes from a human donor with alopecia areata. This rearrangement joins TRBV28 to TRBJ2-6; tentatively, D is TRBD1 or TRBD2 (6 bases each). This specimen was CD4+ T cells sorted from blood, taken at week 0. Here the CDR3 reads CASRNYGTGGGNVLTF. In DNA, the CDR3 is TGTGCCAGCAGGAACTATGGTACAGGAGGGGGCAACGTCCTGACTTTC.